These T cell receptor beta chains were read from a single sample in a study of cytomegalovirus exposure and HLA in healthy donors. This table comes from immunoSEQ multiplex PCR, and its TCRdb copy is limited to in-frame clones, with some not included. The table has 230,000 or so clones, approximately 86% seen once. The sample consisted of PBMCs. Every receptor here comes from a woman under 30 in good health and CMV-seronegative. CDR3s include the opening cysteine and the closing phenylalanine or tryptophan. Fields, in order: D gene, J gene, clone size, V gene, CDR3 protein, CDR3 DNA. A D gene is named only where the DNA matches it firmly. Some rows have no size entry. The others give once, few or many, or a class for an expanded clone.

TRBD1 TRBJ1-1 - TRBV9 CASSGTGAPGAEAFF TGTGCCAGCAGCGGGACAGGGGCCCCGGGGGCTGAAGCTTTCTTT
- TRBJ1-2 - TRBV6-1 CASSEAGSLGGYTF TGTGCCAGCAGTGAAGCCGGAAGCCTAGGAGGCTACACCTTC
- TRBJ2-5 once TRBV11-2 CASSLAQGRETQYF TGTGCCAGCAGCTTAGCACAGGGACGAGAGACCCAGTACTTC
- TRBJ1-2 once TRBV28 CASSFGLVGDGYTF TGTGCCAGCAGTTTTGGTTTAGTCGGAGATGGCTACACCTTC
- TRBJ2-1 - TRBV29-1 CSVRGGDNEQFF TGCAGCGTTCGGGGCGGGGACAATGAGCAGTTCTTC
- TRBJ2-1 - TRBV7-9 CASSETLAAEQFF TGTGCCAGCAGCGAAACGCTAGCTGCTGAGCAGTTCTTC
- TRBJ2-7 - TRBV27 CASSYVSGSYEQYF TGTGCCAGCAGTTACGTGTCAGGGTCCTACGAGCAGTACTTC
TRBD2 TRBJ2-1 - TRBV6-1 CASSLGLAGVHEQFF TGTGCCAGCAGTTTGGGACTAGCGGGAGTCCATGAGCAGTTCTTC
TRBD1 TRBJ1-2 - TRBV29-1 CSVGVPTGSHYGYTF TGCAGCGTCGGAGTCCCGACAGGGTCCCACTATGGCTACACCTTC
TRBD2 TRBJ2-1 - TRBV4-2 CASSPSLVGLAGYNEQFF TGTGCCAGCAGCCCCAGCTTGGTGGGACTAGCGGGATACAATGAGCAGTTCTTC
TRBD1 TRBJ2-4 - TRBV29-1 CSVQPPPTGLAKNIQYF TGCAGCGTCCAACCACCACCGACAGGGTTAGCCAAAAACATTCAGTACTTC
- TRBJ1-2 - TRBV18 CASSRSQGYTF TGTGCCAGCTCACGTTCACAGGGCTACACCTTC
TRBD1 TRBJ2-3 - TRBV5-1 CASSWQDRDTDTQYF TGCGCCAGCAGCTGGCAGGACAGGGACACAGATACGCAGTATTTT
TRBD2 TRBJ2-1 - TRBV29-1 CSVVLAVYNEQFF TGCAGCGTTGTCCTAGCGGTCTACAATGAGCAGTTCTTC
- TRBJ2-2 - TRBV25-1 CASSGIGQSGELFF TGTGCCAGCAGTGGGATAGGACAGTCCGGGGAGCTGTTTTTT